The 24 T cell receptor beta chains listed next were all sequenced from one sample in a study of control samples from healthy donors and cancer patients. Some clones are missing from TCRdb's copy, which holds only in-frame ones; the method was immunoSEQ multiplex PCR. The table records about 130,000 clones, around 93% of them present only once. Sequencing was carried out using blood. These receptors all stem from a man aged 18 to 29 in good health.

The chain joins TRBV5-1 to TRBJ1-4; D perhaps matches TRBD1 (6 bases). The V and J ends lost 1 base and 5 bases respectively, with 9 bases between them. The germline V gene has CDR1 SGHRS and CDR2 YFSETQ. CDR3 length equals 14 residues. In nucleotides, the CDR3 is TGCGCCAGCAGCTTGAGTAGGGGGAATGAAAAACTGTTTTTT. Translating it yields CASSLSRGNEKLFF.

This clone has only one observation. The chain recombines TRBV7-3 with TRBJ1-2, with a possible D match to TRBD1 (5 bases). The V gene lost 8 bases and the J gene lost 4 bases, with 14 bases spanning the gap. This CDR3 comprises 13 residues. The germline gives CDR1 SGHTA, CDR2 FQGTGA. CDR3 region: CASSKRGGYGYTF. The CDR3 DNA reads as TGTGCCAGCTCGAAGAGGGGCGGCTATGGCTACACCTTC.

The V gene is TRBV28, the J gene TRBJ1-2; D remains unclear. Trimming removed 1 base at V and 2 bases at J, with 11 bases between. This CDR3 spans 15 amino acids. Germline lookup yields CDR1 MDHEN and CDR2 SYDVKM. The CDR3 nucleotides read TGTGCCAGCAGTTTATTTGGCGTCGGAAACTATGGCTACACCTTC. It codes for CASSLFGVGNYGYTF.

The chain recombines TRBV6-5 with TRBJ1-1; 12 nucleotides line up with TRBD1. With 0 bases clipped from V and 10 bases from J, the junction kept 9 bases outside the gene matches. The CDR3 runs to 16 residues. Germline V gene sequence: CDR1 MNHEY, CDR2 SVGAGI. In DNA form, the CDR3 reads TGTGCCAGCAGTTACTCCGGGACAGGGGGCGAGCAAGGAGCTTTCTTT. Translation: CASSYSGTGGEQGAFF.

This sequence joins TRBV5-6 and TRBJ2-7; 11 positions match TRBD1. Trimming at V came to 4 bases and at J to 6 bases, leaving 9 bases not matched to a gene. CDR1 and CDR2 (germline): SGHDT, YYEEEE. The CDR3 covers 15 residues. CDR3 loop: CASSRPGTGGGEQYF. CDR3 DNA: TGTGCCAGCAGCCGTCCCGGGACAGGGGGTGGCGAGCAGTACTTC.

The chain combines TRBV6-8 with TRBJ2-5; no definite D call. CDR3 size: 13 residues. V lost 6 bases and J 1 base, leaving 9 bases between the germline ends. Germline CDR1 reads MNHGY; CDR2 reads SAAAGT. The CDR3 sequence is CASSITSQETQYF. CDR3 coding DNA: TGTGCCAGCAGCATTACAAGCCAAGAGACCCAGTACTTC.

The V call is TRBV7-4, the J call TRBJ2-5, with 11 bases fitting TRBD1. The CDR3 has 16 amino acids. Germline values: CDR1 SGHVT, CDR2 SQSDAQ. J lost 4 bases, V lost 4 bases, and 8 bases had no gene match. This CDR3 is CASSSNTGTGGETQYF. DNA of the CDR3: TGTGCCAGCAGCTCAAATACCGGGACAGGGGGAGAGACCCAGTACTTC.

This clone was seen just once. J is TRBJ1-1 and V is TRBV30; 11 bases map to TRBD1. Trimming cost V 5 bases and J 5 bases; bases outside gene matches: 4. CDR3 length: 13 amino acids. Looked up from germline, CDR1 is GTSNPN and CDR2 is SVGIG (reference sequence). Here the CDR3 reads CAWVRDRGTEAFF. The CDR3 bases are TGTGCCTGGGTCCGGGACAGGGGGACTGAAGCTTTCTTT.

V and J are TRBV5-1 and TRBJ2-3; D is unresolved. The CDR3 is 14 amino acids. Germline V CDR1 and CDR2: SGHRS, YFSETQ. V lost 2 bases and J 5 bases, leaving 12 bases between the germline ends. In DNA, the CDR3 is TGCGCCAGCAGCTTAGTGGGGTCGGAAGATACGCAGTATTTT. Translating it yields CASSLVGSEDTQYF.

The gene calls are TRBV9 and TRBJ1-2; D is ambiguous. The CDR3 totals 15 residues. Germline assignment: CDR1 SGDLS and CDR2 YYNGEE. Trimming cost V 0 bases and J 2 bases, with 11 bases left between them. CDR3 loop: CASSVGVGGNYGYTF. The CDR3 nucleotides are TGTGCCAGCAGCGTAGGGGTGGGCGGGAACTATGGCTACACCTTC.

A single count supports this clone. J is TRBJ2-2 and V is TRBV3-1 (or the pseudogene TRBV3-2), with 8 bases matching TRBD2. V was pared by 2 bases and J by 2 bases, with 4 bases of the junction left unmatched. The germline gives CDR1 LGHDT, CDR2 YNNKEL (reference sequence). This CDR3 has 16 amino acids. Here the CDR3 DNA reads TGTGCCAGCAGCCAACATAGCGGGGTAAACACCGGGGAGCTGTTTTTT. It is translated as CASSQHSGVNTGELFF.

The J gene is TRBJ1-4, the V gene TRBV4-1, with TRBD1 as a possible D gene (5 bases). CDR3 size: 15 residues. Germline V CDR1 and CDR2: MGHRA, YSYEKL. V was trimmed by 2 bases and J by 4 bases, leaving 11 bases between them. CDR3 protein: CASSQLDMDNEKLFF. DNA of the CDR3: TGCGCCAGCAGCCAACTGGACATGGATAATGAAAAACTGTTTTTT.

The V call is TRBV4-1, the J call TRBJ1-5, with 9 positions matching TRBD1. This CDR3 spans 18 amino acids. The V and J ends lost 1 base and 0 bases, in that order; junction bases with no gene match: 7. Germline loops: CDR1 MGHRA, CDR2 YSYEKL. The CDR3 nucleotides are TGCGCCAGCAGCCAAGTTTCGACAGGGGGAGATAGCAATCAGCCCCAGCATTTT. It encodes CASSQVSTGGDSNQPQHF.

V gene TRBV5-1 combines with J gene TRBJ1-5; 8 bases are a match to TRBD1. Germline loops: CDR1 SGHRS, CDR2 YFSETQ. The CDR3 is 14 residues long. V was clipped by 0 bases and J by 6 bases; unmatched bases: 2. For the CDR3, the DNA is TGCGCCAGCAGCTTGGAGACAGGGGCTCAGCCCCAGCATTTT. Encoded protein: CASSLETGAQPQHF. Variable domain in full (rest from reference TRBV5-1 and TRBJ1-5): KAGVTQTPRYLIKTRGQQVTLSCSPISGHRSVSWYQQTPGQGLQFLFEYFSETQRNKGNFPGRFSGRQFSNSRSEMNVSTLELGDSALYLCASSLETGAQPQHFGDGTRLSIL.

This chain uses TRBV5-6 with TRBJ2-4; D is undetermined. Per germline, CDR1 SGHDT and CDR2 YYEEEE. Trimming left V 7 bases short and J 3 bases short, with 11 bases between. CDR3 length equals 13 residues. CDR3 amino acids: CASRATGKNIQYF. The CDR3 DNA follows: TGTGCCAGCCGCGCGACGGGCAAAAACATTCAGTACTTC.

V and J are TRBV19 and TRBJ1-2, with D perhaps TRBD1 (6 bases). CDR1 and CDR2 from the germline V gene are LNHDA and SQIVND (reference sequence). V dropped 8 bases and J dropped 4 bases, with 17 bases sitting between them. This CDR3 has 14 residues. CDR3: CASGRGRGVYGYTF. The DNA for the CDR3 is TGTGCCAGTGGTCGAGGCAGGGGAGTCTATGGCTACACCTTC.

This clone was observed once. The chain employs TRBV3-1 (or the pseudogene TRBV3-2) and TRBJ1-4; a weak D match, TRBD1 (5 bases). Germline CDR1 reads LGHDT; CDR2 reads YNNKEL (reference sequence). This CDR3 has 15 amino acids. V was cut by 8 bases and J by 7 bases, with 20 bases left in between. CDR3 nucleotide sequence: TGTGCCAGCGGAGGGGAGTGGGGCTTAGGTGAAAAACTGTTTTTT. This gives the protein CASGGEWGLGEKLFF.

The chain carries TRBV7-3 and TRBJ2-3; 11 nucleotides agree with TRBD2. Germline loops: CDR1 SGHTA, CDR2 FQGTGA. The CDR3 is 20 residues long. Trimming removed 1 base from V and 2 bases from J; junction bases left unmatched: 14. CDR3 sequence: CASSLKYFPTSGTITDTQYF. In DNA, the CDR3 is TGTGCCAGCAGCTTAAAGTACTTTCCGACTAGCGGGACGATCACAGATACGCAGTATTTT.

V gene TRBV10-1 combines with J gene TRBJ2-7; 7 bases align to TRBD1. Germline V gives CDR1 WNHNN, CDR2 SYGVQD (reference sequence). V gave up 6 bases and J gave up 1 base; unmatched junction bases: 12. This CDR3 is built from 16 residues. The CDR3 DNA follows: TGCGCCAGCAGCCCAGCCCAACCGACAGGGTCCTACGAGCAGTACTTC. Protein sequence: CASSPAQPTGSYEQYF.

The rearrangement uses TRBV5-4 and TRBJ2-3; 9 positions agree with TRBD2. The CDR3 is 15 residues long. Germline V gives CDR1 SGHNT, CDR2 YYREEE (reference sequence). J was trimmed by 8 bases and V by 0 bases; bases with no gene match: 7. The CDR3 reads CASSLVAGGPSTQYF. The CDR3 DNA follows: TGTGCCAGCAGCTTGGTTGCGGGGGGGCCAAGTACGCAGTATTTT.

The V and J genes are TRBV7-9 and TRBJ2-1, with D perhaps matching TRBD2 (5 bases). The germline V gene encodes CDR1 SEHNR and CDR2 FQNEAQ (reference sequence). The CDR3 consists of 19 residues. Trimming removed 5 bases at V and 0 bases at J, with 23 bases between. CDR3 residues: CASSPPGVPATSSYNEQFF. The CDR3 nucleotides are TGTGCCAGCAGCCCCCCCGGGGTGCCCGCAACTAGCTCCTACAATGAGCAGTTCTTC.

The chain couples TRBV6-1 to TRBJ1-1; D not certain. The CDR3 is 13 amino acids. V was cut by 3 bases and J by 7 bases, with 12 bases left in between. Germline values: CDR1 MNHNS, CDR2 SASEGT. The CDR3: CASSDAGHGEAFF. CDR3 nucleotide sequence: TGTGCCAGCAGTGATGCAGGCCACGGTGAAGCTTTCTTT.

Concerning this clone itself: This sample includes further DNA sequences coding for the same CDR3. The chain employs TRBV27 and TRBJ2-3; D gene unclear. Germline values: CDR1 MNHEY, CDR2 SMNVEV (reference sequence). The V end lost 0 bases, the J end lost 1 base, and 8 bases lay between the germline ends. The CDR3 extends over 15 amino acids. The CDR3 region is CASSLSLAGTDTQYF. CDR3 nucleotide sequence: TGTGCCAGCAGTTTATCACTTGCAGGCACAGATACGCAGTATTTT.

The genes are TRBV9 and TRBJ2-7; D possibly uses TRBD1 or TRBD2 (5 bases each). Germline V gene data show CDR1 as SGDLS and CDR2 as YYNGEE. V was clipped by 3 bases and J by 7 bases, with 17 bases between them. CDR3 length: 14 residues. The CDR3 nucleotides read TGTGCCAGCAGCGCCGGGACCAGGTCGAGGGAGCAGTACTTC. This codes for CASSAGTRSREQYF. The full variable domain, its missing parts supplied by reference TRBV9 and TRBJ2-7, is DSGVTQTPKHLITATGQRVTLRCSPRSGDLSVYWYQQSLDQGLQFLIQYYNGEERAKGNILERFSAQQFPDLHSELNLSSLELGDSALYFCASSAGTRSREQYFGPGTRLTVT.